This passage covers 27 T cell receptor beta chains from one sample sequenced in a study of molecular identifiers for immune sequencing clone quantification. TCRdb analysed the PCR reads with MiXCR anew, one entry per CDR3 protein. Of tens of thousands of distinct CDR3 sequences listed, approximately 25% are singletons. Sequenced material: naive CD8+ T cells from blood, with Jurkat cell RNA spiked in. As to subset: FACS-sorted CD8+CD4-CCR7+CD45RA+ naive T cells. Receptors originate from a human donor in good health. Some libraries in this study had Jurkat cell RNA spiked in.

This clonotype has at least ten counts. The CDR3 DNA reads as TGTGCCAGCAGTTACGGGACTGCCGCCTACGAGCAGTACTTC. As protein: CASSYGTAAYEQYF. The chain uses TRBV6-5 and TRBJ2-7; D is possibly TRBD2 (6 bases). The germline V and J ends were trimmed by 2 bases and 2 bases, with 10 bases remaining between them. Germline V gives CDR1 MNHEY, CDR2 SVGAGI. The CDR3 totals 14 residues.

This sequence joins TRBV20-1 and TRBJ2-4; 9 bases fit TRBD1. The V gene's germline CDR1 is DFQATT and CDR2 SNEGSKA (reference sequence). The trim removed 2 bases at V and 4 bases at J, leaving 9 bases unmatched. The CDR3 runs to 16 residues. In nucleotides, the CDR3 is TGCAGTGCTAGACAACCGGCCGGGACAGGGAAAAACATTCAGTACTTC. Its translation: CSARQPAGTGKNIQYF.

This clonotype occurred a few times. The CDR3 reads CASSPVGTGVYEQYF. The CDR3 region has the DNA TGCGCCAGCAGCCCGGTCGGGACAGGTGTCTACGAGCAGTACTTC. The chain has TRBV4-1 and TRBJ2-7; TRBD1 matches 8 bases. Germline V lookup: CDR1 MGHRA, CDR2 YSYEKL. This CDR3 contains 15 residues. The V segment lost 4 bases and the J segment 3 bases; nucleotides outside the gene matches: 8.

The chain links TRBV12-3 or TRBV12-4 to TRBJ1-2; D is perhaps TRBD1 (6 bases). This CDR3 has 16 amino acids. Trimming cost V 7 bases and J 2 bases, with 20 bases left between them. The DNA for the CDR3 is TGTGCCAGCACCTCCGAGTGGGGGGCGCAAAACTATGGCTACACCTTC. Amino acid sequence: CASTSEWGAQNYGYTF.

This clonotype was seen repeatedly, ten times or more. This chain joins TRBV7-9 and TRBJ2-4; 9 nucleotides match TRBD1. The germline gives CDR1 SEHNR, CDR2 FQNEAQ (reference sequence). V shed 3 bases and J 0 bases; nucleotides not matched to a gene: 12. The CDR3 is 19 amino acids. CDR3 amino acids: CASSFHRDRVDLAKNIQYF. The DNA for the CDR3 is TGTGCCAGCAGCTTCCACAGGGACAGGGTCGATTTAGCCAAAAACATTCAGTACTTC.

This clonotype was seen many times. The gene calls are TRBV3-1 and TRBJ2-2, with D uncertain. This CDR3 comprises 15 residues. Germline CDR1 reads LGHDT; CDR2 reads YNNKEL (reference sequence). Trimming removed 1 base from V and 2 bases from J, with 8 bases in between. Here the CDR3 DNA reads TGTGCCAGCAGCCAAGGAAAGGAAAACACCGGGGAGCTGTTTTTT. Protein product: CASSQGKENTGELFF.

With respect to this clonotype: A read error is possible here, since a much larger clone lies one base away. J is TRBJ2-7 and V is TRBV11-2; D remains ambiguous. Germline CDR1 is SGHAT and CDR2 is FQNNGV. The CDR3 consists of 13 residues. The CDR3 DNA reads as TGTGCCAGCAGCTTATCGTCCGGCTACGCGCAGTACTTC. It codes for CASSLSSGYAQYF. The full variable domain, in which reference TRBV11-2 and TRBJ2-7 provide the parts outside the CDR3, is EAGVAQSPRYKIIEKRQSVAFWCNPISGHATLYWYQQILGQGPKLLIQFQNNGVVDDSQLPKDRFSAERLKGVDSTLKIQPAKLEDSAVYLCASSLSSGYAQYFGPGTRLTVT.

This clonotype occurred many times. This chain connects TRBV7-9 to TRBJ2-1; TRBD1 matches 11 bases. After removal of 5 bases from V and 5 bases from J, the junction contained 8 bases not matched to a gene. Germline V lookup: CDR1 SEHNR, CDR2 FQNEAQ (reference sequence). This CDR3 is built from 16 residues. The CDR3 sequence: CASSPKWTGGHNEQFF. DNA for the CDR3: TGTGCCAGCAGCCCAAAATGGACAGGGGGCCACAATGAGCAGTTCTTC.

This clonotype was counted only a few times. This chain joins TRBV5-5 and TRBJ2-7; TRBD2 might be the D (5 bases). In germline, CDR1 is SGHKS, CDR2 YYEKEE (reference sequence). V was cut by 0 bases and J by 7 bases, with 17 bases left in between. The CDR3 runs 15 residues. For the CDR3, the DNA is TGTGCCAGCAGCTTGGGTTGGGATAGTGGCGGGGAGCAGTACTTC. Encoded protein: CASSLGWDSGGEQYF.

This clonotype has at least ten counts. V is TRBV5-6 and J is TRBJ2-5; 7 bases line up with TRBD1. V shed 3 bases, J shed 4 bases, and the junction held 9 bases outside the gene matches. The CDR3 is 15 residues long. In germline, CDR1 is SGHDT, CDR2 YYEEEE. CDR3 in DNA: TGTGCCAGCAGCTCGACAGGGTGGGGGAGAGAGACCCAGTACTTC. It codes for CASSSTGWGRETQYF.

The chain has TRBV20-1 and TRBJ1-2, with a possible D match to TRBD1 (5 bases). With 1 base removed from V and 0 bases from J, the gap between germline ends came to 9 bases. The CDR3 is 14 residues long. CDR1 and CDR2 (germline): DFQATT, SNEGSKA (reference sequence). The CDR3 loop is CSARGGYANYGYTF. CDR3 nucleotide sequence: TGCAGTGCTAGAGGGGGGTATGCTAACTATGGCTACACCTTC.

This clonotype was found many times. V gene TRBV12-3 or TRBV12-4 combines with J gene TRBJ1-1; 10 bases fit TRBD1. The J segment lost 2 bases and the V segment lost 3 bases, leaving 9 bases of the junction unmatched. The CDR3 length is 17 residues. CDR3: CASSLPVDRGHNTEAFF. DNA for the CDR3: TGTGCCAGCAGTTTGCCGGTAGACAGGGGGCATAACACTGAAGCTTTCTTT.

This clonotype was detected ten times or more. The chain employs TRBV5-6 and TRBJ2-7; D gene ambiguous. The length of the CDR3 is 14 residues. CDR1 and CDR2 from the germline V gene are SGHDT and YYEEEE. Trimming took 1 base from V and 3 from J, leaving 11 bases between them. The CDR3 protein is CASSLFTQVYEQYF. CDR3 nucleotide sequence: TGTGCCAGCAGCTTGTTTACCCAGGTCTACGAGCAGTACTTC. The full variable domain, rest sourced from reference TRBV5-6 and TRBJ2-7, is DAGVTQSPTHLIKTRGQQVTLRCSPKSGHDTVSWYQQALGQGPQFIFQYYEEEERQRGNFPDRFSGHQFPNYSSELNVNALLLGDSALYLCASSLFTQVYEQYFGPGTRLTVT.

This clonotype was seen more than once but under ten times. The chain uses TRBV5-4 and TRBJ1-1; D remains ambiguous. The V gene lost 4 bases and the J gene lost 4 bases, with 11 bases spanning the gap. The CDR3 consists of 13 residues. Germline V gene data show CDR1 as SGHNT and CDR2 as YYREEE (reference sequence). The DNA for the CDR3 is TGTGCCAGCAGCCCGGCTGTGGGCACTGAAGCTTTCTTT. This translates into CASSPAVGTEAFF.

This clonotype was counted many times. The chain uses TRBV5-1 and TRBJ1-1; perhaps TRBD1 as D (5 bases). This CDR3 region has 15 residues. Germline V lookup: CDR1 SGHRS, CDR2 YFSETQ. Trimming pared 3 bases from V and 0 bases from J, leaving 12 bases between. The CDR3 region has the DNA TGCGCCAGCAGCTCGGACACATTTATGAACACTGAAGCTTTCTTT. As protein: CASSSDTFMNTEAFF. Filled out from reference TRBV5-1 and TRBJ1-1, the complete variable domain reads KAGVTQTPRYLIKTRGQQVTLSCSPISGHRSVSWYQQTPGQGLQFLFEYFSETQRNKGNFPGRFSGRQFSNSRSEMNVSTLELGDSALYLCASSSDTFMNTEAFFGQGTRLTVV.

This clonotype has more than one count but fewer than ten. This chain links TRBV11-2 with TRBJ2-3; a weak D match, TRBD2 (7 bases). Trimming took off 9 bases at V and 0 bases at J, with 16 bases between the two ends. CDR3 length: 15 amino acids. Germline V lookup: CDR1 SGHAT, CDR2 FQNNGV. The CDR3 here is CASPRAGASTDTQYF. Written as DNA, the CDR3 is TGTGCCAGTCCTAGGGCGGGGGCGAGCACAGATACGCAGTATTTT.

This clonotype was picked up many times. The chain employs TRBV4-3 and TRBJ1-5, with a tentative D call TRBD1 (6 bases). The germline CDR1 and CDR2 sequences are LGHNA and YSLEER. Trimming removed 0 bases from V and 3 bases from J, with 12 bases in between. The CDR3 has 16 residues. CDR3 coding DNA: TGCGCCAGCAGCCAAGATCTGAGGGGGGCCAATCAGCCCCAGCATTTT. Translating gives CASSQDLRGANQPQHF.

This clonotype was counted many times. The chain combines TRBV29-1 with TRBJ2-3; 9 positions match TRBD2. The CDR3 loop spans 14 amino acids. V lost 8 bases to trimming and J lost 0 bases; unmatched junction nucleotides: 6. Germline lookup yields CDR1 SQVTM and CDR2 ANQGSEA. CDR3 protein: CSPRLADSTDTQYF. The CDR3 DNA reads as TGCAGCCCGAGACTAGCGGATAGCACAGATACGCAGTATTTT.

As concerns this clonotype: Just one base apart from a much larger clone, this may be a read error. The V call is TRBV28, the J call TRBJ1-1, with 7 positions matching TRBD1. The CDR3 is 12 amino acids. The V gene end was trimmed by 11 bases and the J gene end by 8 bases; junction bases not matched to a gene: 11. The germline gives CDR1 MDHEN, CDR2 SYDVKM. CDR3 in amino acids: CACFEGGGEAFF. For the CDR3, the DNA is TGTGCCTGCTTCGAGGGAGGGGGCGAAGCTTTCTTT.

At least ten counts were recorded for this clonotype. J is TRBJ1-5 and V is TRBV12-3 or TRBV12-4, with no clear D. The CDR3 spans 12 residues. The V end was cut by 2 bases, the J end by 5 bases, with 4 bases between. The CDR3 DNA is TGTGCCAGCAGTTTAACGCATCAGCCCCAGCATTTT. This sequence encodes CASSLTHQPQHF.

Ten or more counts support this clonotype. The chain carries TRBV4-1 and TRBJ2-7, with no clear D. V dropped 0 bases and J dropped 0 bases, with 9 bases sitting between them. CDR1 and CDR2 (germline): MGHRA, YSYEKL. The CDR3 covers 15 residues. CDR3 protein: CASSQERSPSYEQYF. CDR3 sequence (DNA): TGCGCCAGCAGCCAAGAACGGAGCCCCTCCTACGAGCAGTACTTC.

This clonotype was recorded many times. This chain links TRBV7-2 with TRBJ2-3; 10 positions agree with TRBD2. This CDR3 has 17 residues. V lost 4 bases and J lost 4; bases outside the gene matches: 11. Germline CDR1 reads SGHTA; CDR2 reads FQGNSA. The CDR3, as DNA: TGTGCCAGCAGCTCGATCAGCGGGGGGGCCATGGCAGATACGCAGTATTTT. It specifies CASSSISGGAMADTQYF.

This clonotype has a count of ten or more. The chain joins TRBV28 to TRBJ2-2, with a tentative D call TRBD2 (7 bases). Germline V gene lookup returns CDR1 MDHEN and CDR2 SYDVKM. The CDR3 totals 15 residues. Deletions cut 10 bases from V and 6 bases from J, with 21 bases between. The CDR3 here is CATTTGRGGAGELFF. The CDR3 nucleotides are TGTGCCACCACTACGGGTAGGGGGGGTGCCGGGGAGCTGTTTTTT.

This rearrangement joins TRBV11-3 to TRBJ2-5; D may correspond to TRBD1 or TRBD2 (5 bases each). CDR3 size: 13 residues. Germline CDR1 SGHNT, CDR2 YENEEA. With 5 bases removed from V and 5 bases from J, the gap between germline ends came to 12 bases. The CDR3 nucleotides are TGTGCCAGCAGCCCTGGGACCTCGGAGACCCAGTACTTC. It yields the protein CASSPGTSETQYF.

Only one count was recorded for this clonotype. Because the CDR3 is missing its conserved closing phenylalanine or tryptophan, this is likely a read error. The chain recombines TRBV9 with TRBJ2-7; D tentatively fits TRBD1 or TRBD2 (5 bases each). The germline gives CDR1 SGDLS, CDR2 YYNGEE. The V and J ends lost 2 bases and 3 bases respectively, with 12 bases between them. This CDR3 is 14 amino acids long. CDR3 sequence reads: CASSVGTQNYEQYL. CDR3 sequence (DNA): TGTGCCAGCAGCGTCGGGACGCAGAACTACGAGCAGTACCTC.

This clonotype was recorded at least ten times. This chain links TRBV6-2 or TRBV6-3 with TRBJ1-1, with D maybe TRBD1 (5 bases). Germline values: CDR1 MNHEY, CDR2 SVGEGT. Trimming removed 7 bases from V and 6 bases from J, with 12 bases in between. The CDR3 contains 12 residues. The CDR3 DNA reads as TGTGCCAGCACTGAGTTGGGGGCTGAAGCTTTCTTT. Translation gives CASTELGAEAFF.

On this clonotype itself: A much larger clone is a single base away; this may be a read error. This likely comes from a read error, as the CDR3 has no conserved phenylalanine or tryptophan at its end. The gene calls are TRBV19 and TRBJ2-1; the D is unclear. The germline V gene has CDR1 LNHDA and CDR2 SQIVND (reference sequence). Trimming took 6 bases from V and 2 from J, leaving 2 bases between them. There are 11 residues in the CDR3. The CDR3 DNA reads TGTGCCAGTAGGACCTACAATGAGCAGTTCCTC. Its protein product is CASRTYNEQFL.